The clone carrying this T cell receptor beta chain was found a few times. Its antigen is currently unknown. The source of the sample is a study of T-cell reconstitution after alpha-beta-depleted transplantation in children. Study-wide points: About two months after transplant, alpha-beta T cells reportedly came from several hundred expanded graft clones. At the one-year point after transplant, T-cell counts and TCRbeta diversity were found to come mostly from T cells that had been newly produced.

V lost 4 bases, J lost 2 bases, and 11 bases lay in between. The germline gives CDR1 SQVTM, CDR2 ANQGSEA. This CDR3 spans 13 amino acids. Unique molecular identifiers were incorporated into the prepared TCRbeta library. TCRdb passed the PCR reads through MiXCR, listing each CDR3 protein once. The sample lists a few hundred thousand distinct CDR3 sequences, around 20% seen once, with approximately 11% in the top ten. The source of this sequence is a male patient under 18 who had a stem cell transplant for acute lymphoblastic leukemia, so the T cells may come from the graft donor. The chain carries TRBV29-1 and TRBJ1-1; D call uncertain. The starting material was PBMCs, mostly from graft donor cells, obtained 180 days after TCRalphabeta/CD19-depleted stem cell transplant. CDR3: CSVGLPGNTEAFF. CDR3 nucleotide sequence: TGCAGCGTTGGACTCCCCGGAAACACTGAAGCTTTCTTT.